This T cell receptor beta chain was profiled in a study of blood T cell repertoires in COVID-19. Looking at the study overall: Samples of COVID-19 (acute and convalescent) were obtained from the United States, Italy and Spain. From T cells, B-cell-depleted T cells, or PBMCs came the material, which was cDNA or gDNA.

This CDR3 region has 13 residues. Germline V CDR1 and CDR2: SGHAT, FQNNGV. The junction had 4 bases not matched to a gene; V was cut back by 6 bases and J by 6 bases. The authors' processing: The assay estimated nucleated cells by amplifying reference gene primers. TCRdb's table, derived via immunoSEQ multiplex PCR, lists solely in-frame clones and lacks some. V, J and clone size reflect that table, while D and trimming were determined from the DNA. The repertoire has approximately 210,000 clones, around 80% of them found once; the top ten carry approximately 12%. This sequence joins TRBV11-2 and TRBJ2-2; 7 bases line up with TRBD1. The sequencing input was peripheral blood. The clonotype comes from a woman between 40 and 50 years old with acute or convalescent COVID-19. The chain's CDR3 is CASSRQGPGELFF. In DNA form, the CDR3 reads TGTGCCAGCAGTCGACAGGGTCCCGGGGAGCTGTTTTTT.